This is a list of T cell receptor beta chains from one sample in a study of metastatic and nonmetastatic thyroid tumors. TCRdb reassembled clones from the PCR reads with MiXCR. The sample shows about 18,000 clones, approximately 20% of them seen only once. Material for sequencing was tumor tissue. These receptors originate from a female donor with papillary thyroid cancer or a benign thyroid nodule (not recorded which). Some clones in this sample may be carry-over from other donors' samples. CDR3s include the opening cysteine and the closing phenylalanine or tryptophan. D genes are given only for firm matches. Clone size is not always given. Where it is, it says once, few, many or a class for expanded clones.

D gene | CDR3 length | J gene | clone size | V gene | CDR3 DNA | CDR3 protein
TRBD1 | 15 | TRBJ2-2 | NA | TRBV15 | TGTGCCACCAGCACCGACAGGGGAGTTGCCGGGGAGCTGTTTTTT | CATSTDRGVAGELFF
NA | 14 | TRBJ2-7 | NA | TRBV30 | TGTGCCTGGAGTGTACCGAGGGGGGCCTACGAGCAGTACTTC | CAWSVPRGAYEQYF
NA | 13 | TRBJ2-2 | many | TRBV11-2 | TGTGCCAGCAGCTTAGCCCGAGCCGGGGAGCTGTTTTTT | CASSLARAGELFF
NA | 16 | TRBJ2-7 | NA | TRBV20-1 | TGCAGTGCTAGAGAGGGCCCCACAGGGAATCCCTACGAGCAGTACTTC | CSAREGPTGNPYEQYF
NA | 15 | TRBJ1-5 | NA | TRBV6-1 | TGTGCCAGCAGTCGGACCTGTAATAGCAATCAGCCCCAGCATTTT | CASSRTCNSNQPQHF
NA | 16 | TRBJ2-3 | many | TRBV20-1 | TGCAGTGCTAGAGATCAGGGGTTTTTCGGCACAGATACGCAGTATTTT | CSARDQGFFGTDTQYF
TRBD2 | 15 | TRBJ2-3 | many | TRBV19 | TGTGCCAGTAGCCGAGCGGGAGAAGCCACAGATACGCAGTATTTT | CASSRAGEATDTQYF
NA | 13 | TRBJ2-1 | NA | TRBV9 | TGTGCCAGCAGCGTAGGCCCCGATTTTAAGCAGTTCTTC | CASSVGPDFKQFF
TRBD1 | 14 | TRBJ1-4 | many | TRBV5-4 | TGTGCCAGCAGCTCCGACAGGGAAGACGAAAAACTGTTTTTT | CASSSDREDEKLFF
NA | 12 | TRBJ1-5 | many | TRBV6-2/TRBV6-3 | TGTGCCAGCACCATCTGGGGTCAGCCCCAGCATTTT | CASTIWGQPQHF
TRBD1 | 15 | TRBJ2-5 | many | TRBV19 | TGTGCCAGTAGTACAACGGGACAGAGCCAAGAGACCCAGTACTTC | CASSTTGQSQETQYF
TRBD1 | 14 | TRBJ2-2 | NA | TRBV20-1 | TGCAGTGCGGGACAGGGGGCCAGTATCGGGGAGCTGTTTTTT | CSAGQGASIGELFF
NA | 14 | TRBJ1-3 | NA | TRBV9 | TGTGCCAGCAGCGTAGATGCATCTGGAAACACCATATATTTC | CASSVDASGNTIYF
NA | 13 | TRBJ2-3 | many | TRBV11-3 | TGTGCCAGCAGCTTAGGGCGCGGGAATACGCAGTATTTT | CASSLGRGNTQYF
TRBD1 | 17 | TRBJ1-4 | many | TRBV11-2 | TGTGCCAGCAGCCATAGGGGGCAGGGGGCGAGTAATGAAAAACTGTTTTTT | CASSHRGQGASNEKLFF
NA | 13 | TRBJ1-1 | NA | TRBV29-1 | TGCAGCGTTGAAGGAAGGTTTTGGGATAGGGCTTTCTTT | CSVEGRFWDRAFF
NA | 15 | TRBJ1-2 | many | TRBV2 | TGTGCCAGCAGTGTAAATCCGTCAGGGTGGTATGGCTACACCTTC | CASSVNPSGWYGYTF
TRBD1 | 15 | TRBJ2-1 | few | TRBV6-1 | TGTGCCAGCAGCCCTTGGACAGGGGGGTCGAATGAGCAGTTCTTC | CASSPWTGGSNEQFF
TRBD2 | 13 | TRBJ2-1 | many | TRBV4-3 | TGCGCCAGCAGTACGGGGAGGGGCAATGAGCAGTTCTTC | CASSTGRGNEQFF
TRBD1 | 13 | TRBJ1-1 | many | TRBV28 | TGTGCCTCCATGAGACAGGGTAGAACTGAAGCTTTCTTT | CASMRQGRTEAFF
NA | 10 | TRBJ2-7 | many | TRBV2 | TGTGCCAGCAGAGCATACGAGCAGTACTTC | CASRAYEQYF
NA | 14 | TRBJ1-6 | many | TRBV20-1 | TGCAGTGCTCCTGCAAGGGACTGGGCATCACCCCTCCACTTT | CSAPARDWASPLHF
NA | 17 | TRBJ2-7 | medium-sized | TRBV4-1 | TGCGCCAGCAGCCAAGATTCGAGGAACGGACTGGTCTACGAGCAGTACTTC | CASSQDSRNGLVYEQYF
TRBD2 | 18 | TRBJ2-7 | once | TRBV10-1 | TGCGCCAGACTTCGACTTTACCGGGGGACCTCGGGGGGCTACGAGCAGTACTTC | CARLRLYRGTSGGYEQYF
NA | 14 | TRBJ2-7 | many | TRBV11-2 | TGTGCCAGCAGCTCGCAGGCAGGAGAGTACGAGCAGTACTTC | CASSSQAGEYEQYF